The T cell receptor beta chain under discussion was sequenced for a study of post-analysis software for immune sequencing data. Study context: The courses of disease that were included comprised relapsing-remitting, secondary progressive and progressive-relapsing multiple sclerosis. The study's findings and limits: Normalized Chao1 diversity in multiple sclerosis patients fell significantly below that of controls. In patients, about five TRBV segments were more frequent than in controls, with TRBV5-6, TRBV5-1 and TRBV20-1 among them.

Germline CDR1 is SGHTA and CDR2 is FQGNSA. The CDR3 length is 16 residues. Prepared TCR beta cDNA libraries contained unique molecular identifiers. The yield from roughly 1 to 10 million T cells was around 500,000 cDNA molecules in total. MiXCR, run by TCRdb on the PCR reads, gives a single entry per CDR3 protein. The data contain 820,000 or so distinct CDR3 sequences, 53% of them singletons. This clonotype was observed a handful of times. Antigen: not known. The sequenced sample consisted of blood. This receptor was obtained from a girl aged 5 to 17 with multiple sclerosis. This chain uses TRBV7-2 with TRBJ2-4; 7 positions match TRBD2. Gene TRBJ2-7 matches the end of the DNA better, so the J call may be wrong. This CDR3 reads CASSLMAPGLGIEQYF. Written as DNA, the CDR3 is TGTGCCAGCAGCTTAATGGCGCCCGGACTAGGTATCGAGCAGTACTTC.